A single sample gave rise to the 14 T cell receptor beta chains below, sequenced in a study of siplizumab effects on memory and regulatory T cells. Here immunoSEQ multiplex PCR was the method, and the copy in TCRdb shows in-frame clones only, minus some. The repertoire holds roughly 110,000 clones, with about 94% as singletons. The sequencing input was non-Treg CD4+ T cells sorted from blood. These TCRs come from a human donor in good health.

The genes are TRBV27 and TRBJ2-3; 9 bases fit TRBD1. The germline V gene encodes CDR1 MNHEY and CDR2 SMNVEV (reference sequence). The CDR3 loop spans 15 amino acids. With 7 bases clipped from V and 3 bases from J, the junction kept 8 bases outside the gene matches. The CDR3 reads CASTPWGQGTDTQYF. The CDR3 DNA follows: TGTGCCAGCACCCCGTGGGGACAGGGTACAGATACGCAGTATTTT.

The rearrangement joins TRBV6-4 to TRBJ1-6; D gene uncertain. Between the trimmed V and J ends, which lost 3 bases and 9 bases, there was a span of 9 bases. CDR1 and CDR2 (germline): MRHNA, SNTAGT. The CDR3 is 13 residues long. CDR3 DNA: TGTGCCAGCAGTGAAGGGTTAGGTTCACCCCTCCACTTT. It is translated as CASSEGLGSPLHF.

The V and J genes are TRBV6-1 and TRBJ1-2; 8 bases match TRBD1. Germline CDR1 is MNHNS and CDR2 is SASEGT. The CDR3 consists of 15 residues. The V and J ends lost 5 bases and 5 bases, in that order; junction bases with no gene match: 10. As DNA, the CDR3 is TGTGCCAGCAGTCCGGACAGGGAGGGTCGGTATGGCTACACCTTC. Protein product: CASSPDREGRYGYTF.

The chain employs TRBV5-1 and TRBJ1-1, with 11 bases fitting TRBD1. Germline V gene sequence: CDR1 SGHRS, CDR2 YFSETQ. Trimming at V came to 5 bases and at J to 6 bases, leaving 6 bases not matched to a gene. The CDR3 totals 14 residues. CDR3 nucleotide sequence: TGCGCCAGCAGGTCGGACAGGGGGCGGTCTGAAGCTTTCTTT. It is translated as CASRSDRGRSEAFF.

The chain joins TRBV10-1 to TRBJ2-3, with 8 nucleotides matching TRBD1. The germline gives CDR1 WNHNN, CDR2 SYGVQD (reference sequence). V was clipped by 0 bases and J by 5 bases; unmatched bases: 4. There are 15 residues in the CDR3. DNA for the CDR3: TGCGCCAGCAGTGAGTCCGGCAGGGGGCAAGATACGCAGTATTTT. This gives the protein CASSESGRGQDTQYF.

V usage is TRBV2 and J usage is TRBJ2-2; 9 bases fit TRBD1. With V trimmed by 6 bases and J by 5 bases, 4 bases remained unmatched. The CDR3 covers 14 residues. Germline V CDR1 and CDR2: SNHLY, FYNNEI. CDR3 nucleotides: TGTGCCAGCAGCCTGACAGGGGGAACCGGGGAGCTGTTTTTT. Its protein is CASSLTGGTGELFF.

The chain couples TRBV6-6 to TRBJ2-7; D tentatively reads TRBD1 or TRBD2 (5 bases each). The V end lost 7 bases, the J end lost 3 bases, and 13 bases lay between the germline ends. The CDR3 is 13 residues long. Germline assignment: CDR1 MNHNY and CDR2 SVGAGI (reference sequence). In DNA, the CDR3 is TGTGCCAGCACTAAGAGGGGCGACTACGAGCAGTACTTC. Translated, it gives CASTKRGDYEQYF.

The gene calls are TRBV5-6 and TRBJ2-7; 7 nucleotides match TRBD2. The germline gives CDR1 SGHDT, CDR2 YYEEEE. The ends lost 3 bases at V and 4 bases at J; junction bases unmatched: 1. The CDR3 spans 12 residues. The CDR3 DNA sequence: TGTGCCAGCAGCTCGGGGGGATACGAGCAGTACTTC. Protein product: CASSSGGYEQYF.

The chain uses TRBV29-1 and TRBJ1-4; D remains unclear. The CDR3 is made up of 13 amino acids. Germline values: CDR1 SQVTM, CDR2 ANQGSEA. V shed 4 bases and J shed 8 bases, with 14 bases lying between them. The CDR3 protein is CSVGPGPAEKLFF. Written as DNA, the CDR3 is TGCAGCGTTGGGCCGGGCCCTGCCGAAAAACTGTTTTTT.

A single count supports this clone. This chain uses TRBV28 with TRBJ1-3; no firm D call. Per the germline V gene, CDR1 is MDHEN and CDR2 is SYDVKM. This CDR3 contains 15 residues. V was clipped by 5 bases and J by 0 bases, with 11 bases between them. Here the CDR3 reads CASSRSPNSGNTIYF. The CDR3 nucleotides read TGTGCCAGCAGTCGTTCCCCAAACTCTGGAAACACCATATATTTT.

The V gene is TRBV5-6, the J gene TRBJ1-2; D unresolved. This CDR3 region has 14 residues. CDR1 and CDR2 (germline): SGHDT, YYEEEE. Trimming stripped 1 base from V and 3 bases from J, with 10 bases between. The CDR3 spells CASSLSRSDYGYTF. The CDR3 DNA reads TGTGCCAGCAGCTTGTCGAGAAGTGACTATGGCTACACCTTC. Combining the CDR3 with reference TRBV5-6 and TRBJ1-2 gives the whole variable domain DAGVTQSPTHLIKTRGQQVTLRCSPKSGHDTVSWYQQALGQGPQFIFQYYEEEERQRGNFPDRFSGHQFPNYSSELNVNALLLGDSALYLCASSLSRSDYGYTFGSGTRLTVV.

The V call is TRBV11-1, the J call TRBJ1-6; D remains unclear. This CDR3 spans 14 amino acids. V was trimmed by 3 bases and J by 7 bases, leaving 10 bases between them. Germline CDR1 and CDR2: SGHAT and FQDESV (reference sequence). As DNA, the CDR3 is TGTGCCAGCAGCTTGGGAGGCCCCAATTCACCCCTCCACTTT. This encodes CASSLGGPNSPLHF.

The V gene is TRBV5-4, the J gene TRBJ2-5, with 8 bases fitting TRBD1. The V segment lost 4 bases and the J segment 2 bases; nucleotides outside the gene matches: 7. CDR3 size: 15 residues. Germline CDR1 SGHNT, CDR2 YYREEE (reference sequence). As DNA, the CDR3 is TGTGCCAGCAGCCCCCGGACAGGGCCTCAAGAGACCCAGTACTTC. Translation: CASSPRTGPQETQYF.

The rearrangement joins TRBV9 to TRBJ2-7; D is ambiguous. There are 15 residues in the CDR3. Trimming took 0 bases from V and 3 from J, leaving 13 bases between them. Germline CDR1 reads SGDLS; CDR2 reads YYNGEE. CDR3 DNA sequence: TGTGCCAGCAGCGTAGGGGTCCCAACCCTCTACGAGCAGTACTTC. Residues: CASSVGVPTLYEQYF.